Listed here is a single TCR beta chain. The data were obtained in a study of blood T cell repertoires in COVID-19. In the study overall: From the United States, Italy and Spain came samples of acute and convalescent COVID-19. Nucleic acid was either cDNA or gDNA, and it came from T cells, B-cell-depleted T cells, or PBMCs.

In the original workflow: The assay estimated nucleated cells by amplifying reference gene primers. Sequencing used immunoSEQ multiplex PCR; TCRdb keeps in-frame clones, though not all of them. Clone size and V and J calls were adopted from that table, with D and trimming inferred from the DNA. Counted here are 200,000 or so clones, 84% occurring once; the ten biggest clones make up more than 4.5%. The CDR3 sequence is 16 residues long. V trimming: 5 bases; J trimming: 3 bases; junction bases outside the gene matches: 7. Germline V gene data show CDR1 as SGHTA and CDR2 as FQGNSA. The TCR sequence derives from a woman in her fifties or sixties who had recovered from COVID-19. The chain uses TRBV7-2 and TRBJ1-3; 10 nucleotides align to TRBD1. Input material: peripheral blood. The CDR3 loop is CASSPTGGGIGNTIYF. CDR3 nucleotide sequence: TGTGCCAGCAGCCCGACAGGGGGCGGAATTGGAAACACCATATATTTT.